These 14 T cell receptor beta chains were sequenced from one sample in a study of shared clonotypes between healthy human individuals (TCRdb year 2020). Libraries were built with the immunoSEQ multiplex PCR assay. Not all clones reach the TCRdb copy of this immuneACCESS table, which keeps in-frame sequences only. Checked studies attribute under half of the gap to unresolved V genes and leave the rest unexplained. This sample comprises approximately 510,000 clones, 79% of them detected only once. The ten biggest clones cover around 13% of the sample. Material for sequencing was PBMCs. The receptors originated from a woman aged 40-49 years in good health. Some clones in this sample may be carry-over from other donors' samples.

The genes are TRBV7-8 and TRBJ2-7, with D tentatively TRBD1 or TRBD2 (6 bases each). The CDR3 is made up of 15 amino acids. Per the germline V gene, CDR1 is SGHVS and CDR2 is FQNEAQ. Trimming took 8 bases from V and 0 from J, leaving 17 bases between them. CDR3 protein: CASRRGDEGSYEQYF. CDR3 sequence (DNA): TGTGCCAGCCGGAGGGGGGATGAGGGCTCCTACGAGCAGTACTTC.

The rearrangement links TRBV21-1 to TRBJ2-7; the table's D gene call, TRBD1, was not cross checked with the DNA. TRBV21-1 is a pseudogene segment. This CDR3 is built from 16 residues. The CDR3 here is CASSKANDTRGHEQYF. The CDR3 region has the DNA TGTGCCAGCAGCAAAGCTAATGACACCCGTGGGCACGAGCAGTACTTC.

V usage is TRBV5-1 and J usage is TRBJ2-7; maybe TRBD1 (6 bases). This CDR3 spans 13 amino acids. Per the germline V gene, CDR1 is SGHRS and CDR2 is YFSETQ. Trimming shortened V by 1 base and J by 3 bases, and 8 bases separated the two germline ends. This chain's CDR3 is CASSLHRDYEQYF. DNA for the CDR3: TGCGCCAGCAGCTTGCACAGGGACTACGAGCAGTACTTC.

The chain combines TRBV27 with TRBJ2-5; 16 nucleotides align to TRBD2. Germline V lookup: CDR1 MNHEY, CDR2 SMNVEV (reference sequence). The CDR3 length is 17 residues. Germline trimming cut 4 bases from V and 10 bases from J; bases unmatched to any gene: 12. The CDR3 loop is CASSSPGGTSGRAHQYF. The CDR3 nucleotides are TGTGCCAGCAGTTCCCCGGGAGGGACTAGCGGGAGGGCGCACCAGTACTTC.

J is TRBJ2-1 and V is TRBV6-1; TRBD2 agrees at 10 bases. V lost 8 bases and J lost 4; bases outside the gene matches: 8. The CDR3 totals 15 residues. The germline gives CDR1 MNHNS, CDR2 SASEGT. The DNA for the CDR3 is TGTGCCAGCGCCTTACTAGCGGGATTTTACAATGAGCAGTTCTTC. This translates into CASALLAGFYNEQFF.

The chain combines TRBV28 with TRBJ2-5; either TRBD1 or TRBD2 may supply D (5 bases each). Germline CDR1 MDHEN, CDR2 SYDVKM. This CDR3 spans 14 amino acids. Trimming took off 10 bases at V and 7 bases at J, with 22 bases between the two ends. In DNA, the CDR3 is TGTGCCACAACCGGGACCGGGAATGCCAGGACCCAGTACTTC. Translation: CATTGTGNARTQYF.

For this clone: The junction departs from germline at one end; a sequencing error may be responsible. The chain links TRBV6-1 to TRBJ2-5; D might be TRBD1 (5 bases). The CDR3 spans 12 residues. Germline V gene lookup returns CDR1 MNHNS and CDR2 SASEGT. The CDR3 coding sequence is TGTGCCAGCAGAGCAGGACAAGAGGCCCAGTACTTC. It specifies CASRAGQEAQYF.

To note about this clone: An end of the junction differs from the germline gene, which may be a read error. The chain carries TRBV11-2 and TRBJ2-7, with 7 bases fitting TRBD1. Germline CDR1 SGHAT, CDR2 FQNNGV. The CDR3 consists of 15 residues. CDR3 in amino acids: CASSLSGQASYEQYF. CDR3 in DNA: TGCGCCAGCAGCTTGTCCGGACAGGCATCCTACGAGCAGTACTTC.

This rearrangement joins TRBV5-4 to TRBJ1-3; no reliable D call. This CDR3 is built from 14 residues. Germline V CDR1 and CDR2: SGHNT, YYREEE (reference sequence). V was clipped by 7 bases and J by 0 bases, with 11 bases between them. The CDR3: CASGPDPSGNTIYF. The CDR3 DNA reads TGTGCCAGCGGCCCCGACCCCTCTGGAAACACCATATATTTT.

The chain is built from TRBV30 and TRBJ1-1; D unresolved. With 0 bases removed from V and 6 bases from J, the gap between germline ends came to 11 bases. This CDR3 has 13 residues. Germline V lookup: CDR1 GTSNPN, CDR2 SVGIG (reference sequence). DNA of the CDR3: TGTGCCTGGAGTGTATCCCGCAGCGCTGAAGCTTTCTTT. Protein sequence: CAWSVSRSAEAFF. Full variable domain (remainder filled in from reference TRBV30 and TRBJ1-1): SQTIHQWPATLVQPVGSPLSLECTVEGTSNPNLYWYRQAAGRGLQLLFYSVGIGQISSEVPQNLSASRPQDRQFILSSKKLLLSDSGFYLCAWSVSRSAEAFFGQGTRLTVV.

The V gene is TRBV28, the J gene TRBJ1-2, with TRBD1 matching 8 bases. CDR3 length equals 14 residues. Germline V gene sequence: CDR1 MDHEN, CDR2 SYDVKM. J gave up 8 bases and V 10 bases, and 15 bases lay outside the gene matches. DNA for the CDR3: TGTGCCACCCTACGGAGGACAGGGACATTGGGCTACACCTTC. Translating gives CATLRRTGTLGYTF.

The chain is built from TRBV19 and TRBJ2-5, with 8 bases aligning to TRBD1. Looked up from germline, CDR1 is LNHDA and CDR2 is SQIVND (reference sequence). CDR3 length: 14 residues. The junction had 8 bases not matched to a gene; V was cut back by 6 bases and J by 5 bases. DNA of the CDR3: TGTGCCAGTAGCCGGGACAGGTCCAAGGAGACCCAGTACTTC. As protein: CASSRDRSKETQYF.

For the CDR3, the DNA is TGTGCCACCAGCAGTCCCGGGACTAGCGGGAGGCAAAGCGAGCAGTACTTC. This codes for CATSSPGTSGRQSEQYF. The V gene is TRBV15, the J gene TRBJ2-7; 15 nucleotides align to TRBD2. The CDR3 length is 17 residues. Germline CDR1 LNHNV, CDR2 YYDKDF (reference sequence). V gave up 3 bases and J gave up 6 bases; unmatched junction bases: 9.

This chain's CDR3 is CAWYDSGLDNEQFF. In nucleotides, the CDR3 is TGTGCCTGGTATGATAGCGGGTTGGACAATGAGCAGTTCTTC. This chain connects TRBV30 to TRBJ2-1; 7 nucleotides align to TRBD2. Germline V gene data show CDR1 as GTSNPN and CDR2 as SVGIG (reference sequence). The CDR3 extends over 14 amino acids. With V trimmed by 5 bases and J by 5 bases, 9 bases remained unmatched.